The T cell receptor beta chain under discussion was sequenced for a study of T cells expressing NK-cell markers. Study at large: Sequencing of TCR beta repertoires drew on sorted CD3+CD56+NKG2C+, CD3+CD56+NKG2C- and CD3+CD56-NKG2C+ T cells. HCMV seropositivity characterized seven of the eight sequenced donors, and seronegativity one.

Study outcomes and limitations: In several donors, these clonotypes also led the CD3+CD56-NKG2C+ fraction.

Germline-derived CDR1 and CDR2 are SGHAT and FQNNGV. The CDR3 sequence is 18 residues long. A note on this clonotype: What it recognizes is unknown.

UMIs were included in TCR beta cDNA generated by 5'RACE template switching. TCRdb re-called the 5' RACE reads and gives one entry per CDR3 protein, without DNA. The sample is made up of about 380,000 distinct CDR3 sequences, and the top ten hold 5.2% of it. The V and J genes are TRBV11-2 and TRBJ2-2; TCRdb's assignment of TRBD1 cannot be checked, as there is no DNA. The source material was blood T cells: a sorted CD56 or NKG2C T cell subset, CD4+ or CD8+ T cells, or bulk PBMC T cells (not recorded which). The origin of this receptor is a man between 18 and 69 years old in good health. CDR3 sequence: CASSSSFRGQGGGGELFF. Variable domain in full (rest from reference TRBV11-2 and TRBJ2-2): EAGVAQSPRYKIIEKRQSVAFWCNPISGHATLYWYQQILGQGPKLLIQFQNNGVVDDSQLPKDRFSAERLKGVDSTLKIQPAKLEDSAVYLCASSSSFRGQGGGGELFFGEGSRLTVL.